This T cell receptor (beta chain) derives from a study of PD-L1 blockade in urothelial cancer. The wider study: Before enrollment, 0 to 3 chemotherapy regimens had been given to patients. Analyses used blood from 3 weeks (second dose) and 6 weeks after treatment start. The median number of T cells present in blood samples was 141,255.

Clones were read by immunoSEQ multiplex PCR, and TCRdb kept only the in-frame ones, dropping some. The sample has about 74,000 clones; around four fifths are singletons. The CDR3 extends over 15 amino acids. The V gene's germline CDR1 is MDHEN and CDR2 SYDVKM. V was trimmed by 6 bases and J by 6 bases, leaving 17 bases between them. Individual patients had between 1 and 8 samples, taken pretreatment and on-treatment. This TCR was sampled from a man aged 70-80 years with urothelial cancer. V is TRBV28 and J is TRBJ2-2, with no clear D. The sequencing used PBMCs, collected around atezolizumab (anti-PD-L1) treatment. The chain's CDR3 is CASSLPNLKPGELFF. The DNA of the CDR3 is TGTGCCAGCAGCCTCCCGAACCTAAAACCCGGGGAGCTGTTTTTT.